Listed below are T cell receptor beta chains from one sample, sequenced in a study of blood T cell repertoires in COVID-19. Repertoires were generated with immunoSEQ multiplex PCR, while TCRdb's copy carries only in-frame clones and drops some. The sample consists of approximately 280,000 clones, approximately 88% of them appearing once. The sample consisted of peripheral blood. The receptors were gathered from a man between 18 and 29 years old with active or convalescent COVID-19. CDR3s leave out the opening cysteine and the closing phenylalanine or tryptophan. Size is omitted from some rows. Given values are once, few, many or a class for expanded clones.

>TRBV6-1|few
ASSETRGSQPQH
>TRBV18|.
ASSPDRSSYNEQF
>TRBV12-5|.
ASGFQAYEQY
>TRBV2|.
ASRGTGTGSYEQY
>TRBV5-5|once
ASSWGQGASGEQF
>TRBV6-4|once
ASSPAGQGKGEQF
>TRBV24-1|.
ATSDPRQGGTGELF
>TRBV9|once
ASSALSGGYTGELF
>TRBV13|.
ASSLESNEQY
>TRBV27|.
ASSLDSYGELF
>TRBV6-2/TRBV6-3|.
ASSYSGKGGWTENIQY
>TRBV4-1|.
ASSQVGQAPESQH
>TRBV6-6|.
ASSPGGNTIY
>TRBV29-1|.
SVWERSATSTDTQY
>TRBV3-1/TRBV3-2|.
ASSTTTGRGEKLF
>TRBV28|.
ATHWGDGKAF
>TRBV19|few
ASSMGARYGYT
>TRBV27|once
ASQPRVYNSPLH
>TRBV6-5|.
ASSYSRWFTGELF
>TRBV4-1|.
ASSPREGGYT
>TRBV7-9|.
ASSQKPGQGYEQY
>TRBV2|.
ASGFAAEYNEQF
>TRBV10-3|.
AISESNRPRGYT
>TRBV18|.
ASSPRTSPSEQY
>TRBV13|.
ASSSHSGNTIY
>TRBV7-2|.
ASSLSVASTDTQY
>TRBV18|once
ASSPDSAEQY
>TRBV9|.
ASSPRQGTSSYEQY
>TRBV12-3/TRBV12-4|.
ASSLGSAYEQY
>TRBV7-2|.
ASSRRGGGGNTYEQY
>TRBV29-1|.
SVEEWVAGGTQY
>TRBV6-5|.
ASSTGQGANEKLF
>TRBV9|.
ASSVQGARYGYT
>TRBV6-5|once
ASSRDRGRGEQY
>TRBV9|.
ASSPYITDTQY
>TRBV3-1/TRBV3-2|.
ASRRTQSSGNTIY
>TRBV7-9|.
ASSYLRQGVSAYNSPLH
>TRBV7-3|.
ASSQGGSGNTIY
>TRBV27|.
ASRRTSGYNEQF
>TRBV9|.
ASSGLTGAAGYGYT
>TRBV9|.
ASSMTGTDTEAF
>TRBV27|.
ASRPDRMPTEAF
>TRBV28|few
ASSSRLAGLSYNEQF
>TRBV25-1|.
ASSGRDRGLLSYEQY
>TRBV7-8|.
ASSLALNRSFRRSYNSPLH
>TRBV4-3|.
ASSQDRTGGDGYT
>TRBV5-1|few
ASSTGTGDTEAF